What follows are 10 T cell receptor beta chains derived from one specimen sequenced in a study of blood T cell repertoires in COVID-19. Generated by immunoSEQ multiplex PCR, the TCRdb table keeps only in-frame clones and is missing some. Among around 430,000 clones listed, approximately 88% were seen once. The sample was peripheral blood. These receptors were obtained from a woman between 45 and 65 years old with COVID-19, enrolled during active disease.

The rearrangement uses TRBV7-9 and TRBJ1-3; D may be TRBD1 (6 bases). The CDR3 runs 16 residues. V lost 5 bases to trimming and J lost 0 bases, with 14 bases between them. Germline CDR1 reads SEHNR; CDR2 reads FQNEAQ (reference sequence). CDR3 in amino acids: CASSQLTGFSGNTIYF. CDR3 nucleotide sequence: TGTGCCAGCAGCCAACTCACAGGGTTCTCTGGAAACACCATATATTTT.

This clone was observed a single time. This chain connects TRBV10-3 to TRBJ1-2, with 9 nucleotides matching TRBD1. The length of the CDR3 is 15 residues. CDR1 and CDR2 (germline): ENHRY, SYGVKD. The J segment lost 4 bases and the V segment lost 0 bases, leaving 3 bases of the junction unmatched. CDR3 residues: CAISESRDRAYGYTF. CDR3 DNA sequence: TGTGCCATCAGTGAGTCAAGGGACAGGGCCTATGGCTACACCTTC.

The chain is built from TRBV7-9 and TRBJ1-2; unclear D gene. The germline gives CDR1 SEHNR, CDR2 FQNEAQ (reference sequence). The V gene lost 2 bases and the J gene lost 8 bases, with 15 bases spanning the gap. The CDR3 contains 14 residues. CDR3: CASSLSEDSGGYTF. The CDR3 coding sequence is TGTGCCAGCAGCTTATCTGAGGATTCGGGGGGCTACACCTTC.

This chain joins TRBV6-5 and TRBJ2-7; 8 bases match TRBD1. The V and J ends lost 6 bases and 2 bases, in that order; junction bases with no gene match: 6. Germline V gene sequence: CDR1 MNHEY, CDR2 SVGAGI. The CDR3 totals 14 residues. DNA for the CDR3: TGTGCCAGCAGCCCGGACAGGGTGGCCTACGAGCAGTACTTC. Protein product: CASSPDRVAYEQYF.

The chain carries TRBV12-3 or TRBV12-4 and TRBJ1-2; D is unresolved. The CDR3 runs 13 residues. V lost 5 bases to trimming and J lost 1 base, with 8 bases between them. CDR3 loop: CASSIGVNYGYTF. The CDR3 nucleotides are TGTGCCAGCAGTATCGGGGTTAACTATGGCTACACCTTC.

The rearrangement links TRBV9 to TRBJ2-1; D is perhaps TRBD2 (5 bases). Germline lookup yields CDR1 SGDLS and CDR2 YYNGEE. The CDR3 covers 13 residues. V was pared by 2 bases and J by 10 bases, with 13 bases between. The CDR3 region has the DNA TGTGCCAGCAGCGTGGCTAGCTCGGGGGAGCAGTTCTTC. Its protein product is CASSVASSGEQFF.

The chain joins TRBV28 to TRBJ2-3, with D maybe TRBD1 (5 bases). Germline V CDR1 and CDR2: MDHEN, SYDVKM. V lost 2 bases, J lost 0 bases, and 15 bases lay in between. There are 17 residues in the CDR3. The CDR3, as DNA: TGTGCCAGCAGTTTAAGGGGTCAGAGTCCTAGCACAGATACGCAGTATTTT. Translating it yields CASSLRGQSPSTDTQYF. Using reference TRBV28 and TRBJ2-3 for the parts outside the CDR3, the full variable domain is DVKVTQSSRYLVKRTGEKVFLECVQDMDHENMFWYRQDPGLGLRLIYFSYDVKMKEKGDIPEGYSVSREKKERFSLILESASTNQTSMYLCASSLRGQSPSTDTQYFGPGTRLTVL.

The rearrangement uses TRBV10-2 and TRBJ1-3; a weak D match, TRBD1 (5 bases). This CDR3 has 14 amino acids. Germline CDR1 and CDR2: WSHSY and SAAADI. Trimming shortened V by 4 bases and J by 7 bases, and 14 bases separated the two germline ends. The CDR3 DNA is TGCGCCAGCAGTGTTACCAGGGACTTCAACACCATATATTTT. It yields the protein CASSVTRDFNTIYF.

The chain joins TRBV5-8 to TRBJ2-1; 8 nucleotides align to TRBD1. V was clipped by 7 bases and J by 5 bases; unmatched bases: 11. Germline V lookup: CDR1 SGHTS, CDR2 YDEGEE. The CDR3 length is 15 residues. The CDR3 nucleotides are TGTGCCAGCGGAACGCCCGGGACAGGCAACAATGAGCAGTTCTTC. Its translation is CASGTPGTGNNEQFF.

The rearrangement joins TRBV5-1 to TRBJ2-1, with D perhaps TRBD2 (6 bases). Trimming left V 4 bases short and J 3 bases short, with 14 bases between. This CDR3 has 15 residues. Per the germline V gene, CDR1 is SGHRS and CDR2 is YFSETQ. CDR3 protein: CASSAIAALYNEQFF. Here the CDR3 DNA reads TGCGCCAGCAGCGCCATAGCGGCTCTCTACAATGAGCAGTTCTTC.